This paragraph reports one T cell receptor (beta chain). Antigen unknown. This sample was included in a study of cytomegalovirus exposure and HLA in healthy donors. In the study overall: HLA-typed donors were the source of 83 million or so unique TCRs held in an early data release.

Primers for the PCR totalled 60 Vbeta and 13 Jbeta. Authors' analysis steps: The authors later counted 70 million to 85 million unique TCR beta chains, around 9.9 million of them shared. TCRdb's copy holds only in-frame clones and misses some; the assay was immunoSEQ multiplex PCR. V and J calls and clone size come straight from that table; D and trimming were deduced from the DNA. The sample records some 140,000 clones, around 80% being singletons. CDR3 length equals 16 residues. In germline, CDR1 is MDHEN, CDR2 SYDVKM. Trimming took 3 bases from V and 6 from J; bases not matched to a gene: 5. General study results and limits: Follow-up analysis later connected one missense variant in DCLRE1C with trimming of TCR beta V- and J-genes. The authors confirmed in vitro that a few CMV-associated chains were specific for CMV antigens.

The sample was PBMCs. V is TRBV28 and J is TRBJ2-1, with TRBD2 identical over 13 bases. The TCR was taken from a man between 25 and 39 years old in good health and CMV-seropositive. CDR3 nucleotides: TGTGCCAGCAGTTTGCCGGGACTAGCGGGATCCAATGAGCAGTTCTTC. The encoded protein is CASSLPGLAGSNEQFF.